This is a list of T cell receptor beta chains from one sample in a study of blood T cell repertoires in COVID-19. TCRdb's copy holds only in-frame clones and misses some; the assay was immunoSEQ multiplex PCR. The sample has roughly 100,000 clones, 82% seen once; the top ten hold 15%. Sequenced material: peripheral blood. The receptors were gathered from a woman of 80 years or more with acute or convalescent COVID-19. Both conserved end residues are trimmed from each CDR3. The size field is filled for only some rows; it gives once, few, many or a size class.

J gene	clone size	V gene	CDR3 protein
TRBJ2-5	.	TRBV2	ASSGLTGGQETQY
TRBJ1-1	.	TRBV4-3	ASSQDHTTEAF
TRBJ2-5	.	TRBV2	ASTEGLAGETQY
TRBJ2-2	few	TRBV5-4	ASSLGTGAPLGELF
TRBJ1-2	.	TRBV7-8	ASSLGQLLGDYGYT
TRBJ2-7	.	TRBV15	ATSRAAGTGIYEQY
TRBJ1-2	.	TRBV6-2/TRBV6-3	ASSSTRTGRGYT
TRBJ1-4	.	TRBV27	ASGFRDSNEKLF
TRBJ2-5	.	TRBV28	ASTTQGGQETQY
TRBJ1-1	.	TRBV29-1	SVLWGPNTEAF
TRBJ2-3	.	TRBV3-1/TRBV3-2	ASSQVITADTQY
TRBJ1-1	.	TRBV28	ASSHLGQMNTEAF
TRBJ2-7	.	TRBV5-4	AIYTQGADEQY
TRBJ1-4	.	TRBV5-1	ASRLDATNEKLF
TRBJ1-6	.	TRBV10-3	AIRGADNSPLH